This paragraph reports one T cell receptor beta chain. Its antigen is not known. These data belong to a study of OX40 agonist ivuxolimab in advanced cancers. About the study: The study gave patients intravenous ivuxolimab at 0.01 to 10 mg/kg every 2 weeks.

Study findings and constraints: At doses 0.1 to 3.0 mg/kg, CD4+ and CD8+ clones expanded.

With V trimmed by 5 bases and J by 5 bases, 5 bases remained unmatched. This CDR3 spans 14 amino acids. The germline CDR1 and CDR2 sequences are MNHEY and SMNVEV (reference sequence). Patients were ineligible given autoimmune disease history or systemic immunosuppression. Using immunoSEQ multiplex PCR, the repertoire was profiled, and TCRdb retains in-frame clones only, with some absent. The sample holds about 61,000 clones, about 88% seen once. Sequences were derived from CD4+ or CD8+ T cells sorted from blood, sampled in a trial of the OX40 agonist ivuxolimab. This clonotype was sampled from an adult with an advanced solid tumor such as melanoma, head and neck, liver or kidney cancer. This chain joins TRBV27 and TRBJ1-2; 10 positions match TRBD1. This CDR3 is CASSNQGQGYGYTF. Here the CDR3 DNA reads TGTGCCAGCAGTAACCAGGGACAGGGGTATGGCTACACCTTC.